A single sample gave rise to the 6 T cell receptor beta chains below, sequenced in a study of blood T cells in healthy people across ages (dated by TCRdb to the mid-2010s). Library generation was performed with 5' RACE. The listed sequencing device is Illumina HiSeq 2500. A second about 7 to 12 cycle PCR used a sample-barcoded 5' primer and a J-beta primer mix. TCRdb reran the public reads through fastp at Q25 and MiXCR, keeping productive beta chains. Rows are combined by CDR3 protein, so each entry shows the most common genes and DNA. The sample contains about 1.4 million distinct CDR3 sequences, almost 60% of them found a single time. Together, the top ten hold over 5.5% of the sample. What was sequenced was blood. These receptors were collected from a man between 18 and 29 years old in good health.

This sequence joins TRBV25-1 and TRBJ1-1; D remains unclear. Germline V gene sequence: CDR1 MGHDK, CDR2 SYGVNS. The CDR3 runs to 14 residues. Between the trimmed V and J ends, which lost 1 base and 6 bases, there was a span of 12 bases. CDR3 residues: CASSELGGWSEAFF. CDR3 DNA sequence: TGTGCCAGCAGTGAATTGGGCGGATGGTCTGAAGCTTTCTTT.

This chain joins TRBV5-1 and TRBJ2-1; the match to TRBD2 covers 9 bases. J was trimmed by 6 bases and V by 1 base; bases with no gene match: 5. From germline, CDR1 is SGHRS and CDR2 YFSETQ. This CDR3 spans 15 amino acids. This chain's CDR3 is CASSLSGTSTNEQFF. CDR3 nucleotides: TGCGCCAGCAGCTTGTCGGGGACTAGCACCAATGAGCAGTTCTTC.

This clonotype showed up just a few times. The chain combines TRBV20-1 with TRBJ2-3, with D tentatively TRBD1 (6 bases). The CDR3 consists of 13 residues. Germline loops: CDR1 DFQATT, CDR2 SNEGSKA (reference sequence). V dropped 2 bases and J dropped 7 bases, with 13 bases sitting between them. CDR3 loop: CSARIQGENTQYF. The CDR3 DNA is TGCAGTGCTAGAATACAGGGAGAGAATACGCAGTATTTT.

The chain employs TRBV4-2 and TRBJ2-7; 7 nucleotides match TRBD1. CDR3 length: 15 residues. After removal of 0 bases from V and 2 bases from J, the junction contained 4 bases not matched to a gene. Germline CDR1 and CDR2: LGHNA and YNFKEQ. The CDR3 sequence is CASSQDSGTAYEQYF. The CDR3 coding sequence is TGTGCCAGCAGCCAAGACTCCGGGACAGCCTACGAGCAGTACTTC.

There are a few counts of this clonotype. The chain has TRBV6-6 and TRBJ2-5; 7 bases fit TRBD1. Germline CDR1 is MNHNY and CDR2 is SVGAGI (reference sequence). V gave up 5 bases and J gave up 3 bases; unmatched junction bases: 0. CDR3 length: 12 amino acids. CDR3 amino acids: CASSGTEETQYF. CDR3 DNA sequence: TGTGCCAGCAGTGGGACAGAAGAGACCCAGTACTTC.

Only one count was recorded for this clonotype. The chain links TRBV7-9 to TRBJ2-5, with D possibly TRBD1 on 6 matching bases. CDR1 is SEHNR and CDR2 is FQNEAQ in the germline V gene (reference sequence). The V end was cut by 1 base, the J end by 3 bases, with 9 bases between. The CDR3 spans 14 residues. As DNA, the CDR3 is TGTGCCAGCAGCTTAGTACAGGGAAAAGAGACCCAGTACTTC. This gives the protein CASSLVQGKETQYF.